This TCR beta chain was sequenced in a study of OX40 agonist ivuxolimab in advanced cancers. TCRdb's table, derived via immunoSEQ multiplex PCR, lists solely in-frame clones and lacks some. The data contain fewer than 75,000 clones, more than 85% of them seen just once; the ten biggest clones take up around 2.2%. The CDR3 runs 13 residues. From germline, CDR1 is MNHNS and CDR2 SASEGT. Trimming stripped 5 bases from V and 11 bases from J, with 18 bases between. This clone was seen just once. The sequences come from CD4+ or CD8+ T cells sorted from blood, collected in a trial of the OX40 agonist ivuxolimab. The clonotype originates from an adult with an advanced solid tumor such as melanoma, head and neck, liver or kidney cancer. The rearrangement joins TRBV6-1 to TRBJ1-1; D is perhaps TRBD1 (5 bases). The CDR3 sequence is CASSSRGRLWAFF. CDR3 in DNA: TGTGCCAGCAGTTCGAGGGGCCGACTTTGGGCTTTCTTT.